Sequencing of this T cell receptor (beta chain) was carried out in a study of post-analysis software for immune sequencing data. Background on the study: Multiple sclerosis in the patients followed relapsing-remitting, secondary progressive and progressive-relapsing courses.

Notes on the study in general: F measure grouped same-batch samples tightly together. In multiple sclerosis, normalized Chao1 diversity was significantly below that of controls. Comparison of patients with controls showed four or five TRBV segments more frequent in patients, TRBV5-6, TRBV5-1 and TRBV20-1 among them.

Concerning this clonotype itself: Its antigen is not identified.

There are 15 residues in the CDR3. Germline lookup yields CDR1 SGHTA and CDR2 FQGNSA. Trimming stripped 2 bases from V and 6 bases from J, with 16 bases between. Unique molecular identifiers had been added to the TCR beta cDNA libraries. A few hundred thousand cDNA molecules came from 1 to 10 million T cells. One entry per CDR3 protein results from TCRdb running MiXCR on the PCR reads. Of roughly 730,000 distinct CDR3 sequences listed, about 27% were seen once; the top ten hold around 0.56%. Sequencing was performed on blood. The rearrangement uses TRBV7-2 and TRBJ1-1, with no clear D. The source of this sequence is a girl between 10 and 17 years old with multiple sclerosis. CDR3 coding DNA: TGTGCCAGCAGCTTATCAGGACCCTCCGACTCTGAAGCTTTCTTT. It yields the protein CASSLSGPSDSEAFF.